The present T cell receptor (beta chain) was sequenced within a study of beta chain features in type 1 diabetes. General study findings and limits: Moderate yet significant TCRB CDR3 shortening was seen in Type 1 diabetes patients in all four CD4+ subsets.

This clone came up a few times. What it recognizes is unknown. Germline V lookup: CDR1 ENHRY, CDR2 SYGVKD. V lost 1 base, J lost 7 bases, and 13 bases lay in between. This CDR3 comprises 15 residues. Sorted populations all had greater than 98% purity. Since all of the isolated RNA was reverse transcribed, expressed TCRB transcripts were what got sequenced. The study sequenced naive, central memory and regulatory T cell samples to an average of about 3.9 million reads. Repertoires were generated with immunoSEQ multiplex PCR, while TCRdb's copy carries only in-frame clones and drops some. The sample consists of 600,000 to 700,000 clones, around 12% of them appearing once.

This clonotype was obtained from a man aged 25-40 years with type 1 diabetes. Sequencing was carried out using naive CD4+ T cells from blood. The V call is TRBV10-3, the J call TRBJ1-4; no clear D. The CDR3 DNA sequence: TGTGCCATCAGTGAGTACAAACACGGTGGTGAAAAACTGTTTTTT. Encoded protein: CAISEYKHGGEKLFF.